The clone carrying this T cell receptor (beta chain) was recorded a few times. MiXCR, applied by TCRdb to the RT-PCR reads, yields one record per CDR3 protein. This sample has 100,000 to 130,000 distinct CDR3 sequences, with 35% found just once. The data were taken from a study of patients and donors after allogeneic stem cell transplantation. What was sequenced was blood, either unsorted or a sorted T cell fraction (not recorded which). The clonotype originates from a human donor who was either an allogeneic HSCT recipient or a stem cell or donor lymphocyte infusion donor (not recorded which). It is not recorded whose cells these are; they may come from a transplant donor.

CDR3 sequence (DNA): TGCAGTGCTAGAAACCCAGGCACTAGGGGCTACACCTTC. Residues: CSARNPGTRGYTF. J is TRBJ1-2 and V is TRBV20-1; D ambiguous. This CDR3 is built from 13 residues. Germline CDR1 DFQATT, CDR2 SNEGSKA (reference sequence). V shed 2 bases and J shed 8 bases, with 15 bases lying between them.